This TCR beta chain was sequenced for a study of shared clonotypes between healthy human individuals. It was 200 ng DNA, approximately 30,000 T cell genomes, that sorted-subset replicate PCRs used. TCRdb's copy holds only in-frame clones and misses some; the assay was immunoSEQ multiplex PCR. Of about 700,000 clones listed, roughly 70% are singletons. Trimming pared 2 bases from V and 4 bases from J, leaving 12 bases between. In germline, CDR1 is ENHRY, CDR2 SYGVKD. This CDR3 comprises 15 residues. This clone was counted between two and nine times. The clonotype comes from a woman in her 30s in good health. Sequenced input: memory CD4+ T cells sorted from blood. The subset was: CD45RA-negative fraction. The V call is TRBV10-3, the J call TRBJ2-1; D not certain. CDR3 sequence reads: CAISEEPLPYNEQFF. The CDR3 nucleotides read TGTGCCATCAGTGAGGAGCCTCTCCCGTACAATGAGCAGTTCTTC.